The source of this TCR beta chain is a study of post-analysis software for immune sequencing data. The overall study: The courses of disease that were included comprised relapsing-remitting, secondary progressive and progressive-relapsing multiple sclerosis.

To note about this clonotype: Its specificity is not known.

Germline V gene data show CDR1 as MDHEN and CDR2 as SYDVKM. The CDR3 sequence is 14 residues long. The V and J ends lost 6 bases and 3 bases, in that order; junction bases with no gene match: 5. Study-wide results and limits: Significantly lower normalized Chao1 diversity was seen in multiple sclerosis patients than in controls. Included in a set of four or five TRBV segments more frequent in patients than controls were TRBV5-6, TRBV5-1 and TRBV20-1.

Prepared TCR beta cDNA libraries contained unique molecular identifiers. TCRdb fed the PCR reads into MiXCR, producing one record per CDR3 protein. Among roughly 160,000 distinct CDR3 sequences listed, 35% to 40% were seen once. The sample here was blood, taken after autologous hematopoietic stem cell transplantation. This receptor was obtained from a girl aged 5-17 years with multiple sclerosis. The chain employs TRBV28 and TRBJ1-5; 7 bases are a match to TRBD1. CDR3 residues: CASRQGGINQPQHF. CDR3 bases: TGTGCCAGCAGGCAGGGGGGCATCAATCAGCCCCAGCATTTT.